This TCR beta chain was identified during a study of T-cell reconstitution after alpha-beta-depleted transplantation in children. Unique molecular identifiers were incorporated into the prepared TCRbeta library. TCRdb fed the PCR reads into MiXCR, producing one record per CDR3 protein. The sample yields fewer than 550,000 distinct CDR3 sequences, approximately 11% seen once. This clonotype came up many times. CDR3 length: 14 residues. Trimming at V came to 1 base and at J to 2 bases, leaving 4 bases not matched to a gene. From germline, CDR1 is GTSNPN and CDR2 SVGIG (reference sequence). This sequence joins TRBV30 and TRBJ1-2, with 7 nucleotides matching TRBD1. This sample comprised PBMCs from the stem cell graft donor, obtained from the stem cell graft. The source of this sequence is a human donor who donated a stem cell graft to a child with acute myeloid leukemia. CDR3 residues: CAWSGDRANYGYTF. DNA of the CDR3: TGTGCCTGGAGTGGCGACAGGGCCAACTATGGCTACACCTTC. The full variable domain, with the rest looked up from reference TRBV30 and TRBJ1-2, is SQTIHQWPATLVQPVGSPLSLECTVEGTSNPNLYWYRQAAGRGLQLLFYSVGIGQISSEVPQNLSASRPQDRQFILSSKKLLLSDSGFYLCAWSGDRANYGYTFGSGTRLTVV.